Below, 29 T cell receptor beta chains from the same sample are listed, as sequenced in a study of shared clonotypes between healthy human individuals. The method was immunoSEQ multiplex PCR; TCRdb's version includes in-frame clones alone and lacks a portion of them. The sample includes under 550,000 clones, roughly 95% of them seen just once. The sample taken for sequencing was naive CD4+ T cells sorted from blood. This sample's subset: CD45RA+ positively selected. The receptors shown here come from a woman aged 25 to 39 in good health.

V gene TRBV30 combines with J gene TRBJ1-1; D not resolved. V was cut by 2 bases and J by 11 bases, with 15 bases left in between. The CDR3 is made up of 12 amino acids. Germline CDR1 reads GTSNPN; CDR2 reads SVGIG (reference sequence). The CDR3 sequence: CAWSTQTVDAFF. In DNA form, the CDR3 reads TGTGCCTGGAGTACTCAGACGGTCGATGCTTTCTTT. Full variable domain (remainder filled in from reference TRBV30 and TRBJ1-1): SQTIHQWPATLVQPVGSPLSLECTVEGTSNPNLYWYRQAAGRGLQLLFYSVGIGQISSEVPQNLSASRPQDRQFILSSKKLLLSDSGFYLCAWSTQTVDAFFGQGTRLTVV.

The J gene is TRBJ1-5, the V gene TRBV5-4; no clear D. Trimming shortened V by 0 bases and J by 7 bases, and 11 bases separated the two germline ends. Looked up from germline, CDR1 is SGHNT and CDR2 is YYREEE (reference sequence). This CDR3 spans 14 amino acids. The CDR3 loop is CASSLGGPGQPQHF. CDR3 coding DNA: TGTGCCAGCAGCTTGGGAGGACCCGGACAGCCCCAGCATTTT.

The chain recombines TRBV5-1 with TRBJ2-1; 13 bases fit TRBD2. With V trimmed by 4 bases and J by 5 bases, 3 bases remained unmatched. Looked up from germline, CDR1 is SGHRS and CDR2 is YFSETQ. This CDR3 has 15 amino acids. Here the CDR3 reads CASSSTSGRDNEQFF. Written as DNA, the CDR3 is TGCGCCAGCAGCAGCACTAGCGGGAGGGACAATGAGCAGTTCTTC.

This rearrangement joins TRBV2 to TRBJ2-7; D is possibly TRBD1 (6 bases). Per the germline V gene, CDR1 is SNHLY and CDR2 is FYNNEI. V was cut by 2 bases and J by 0 bases, with 14 bases left in between. This CDR3 comprises 16 residues. The CDR3 nucleotides are TGTGCCAGCAGTGAATGGGGGCAGGGCTTCTCCTACGAGCAGTACTTC. This codes for CASSEWGQGFSYEQYF.

This chain joins TRBV9 and TRBJ2-7; TRBD1 matches 7 bases. The junction had 6 bases not matched to a gene; V was cut back by 4 bases and J by 5 bases. The CDR3 contains 13 residues. CDR1 is SGDLS, CDR2 YYNGEE, per germline. The CDR3 is CASSPRDSNEQYF. The CDR3 nucleotides read TGTGCCAGCAGCCCCAGGGACAGCAACGAGCAGTACTTC.

The chain employs TRBV29-1 and TRBJ1-4; 11 bases match TRBD1. J gave up 7 bases and V 6 bases, and 10 bases lay outside the gene matches. The CDR3 is 15 amino acids. Germline loops: CDR1 SQVTM, CDR2 ANQGSEA. CDR3: CSVGDRGFRSEKLFF. For the CDR3, the DNA is TGCAGCGTGGGGGACAGGGGGTTTAGGAGTGAAAAACTGTTTTTT.

CDR3 sequence: CASSLVSGTYNEQFF. The CDR3 DNA reads TGTGCCAGCAGCTTGGTTAGCGGGACCTACAATGAGCAGTTCTTC. This chain links TRBV5-4 with TRBJ2-1, with TRBD2 matching 8 bases. Trimming took 0 bases from V and 2 from J; bases not matched to a gene: 1. CDR3 size: 15 residues. CDR1 and CDR2 from the germline V gene are SGHNT and YYREEE (reference sequence).

The count of this clone is one. This chain links TRBV28 with TRBJ2-3, with D uncertain. The CDR3 is 14 residues long. Germline V gives CDR1 MDHEN, CDR2 SYDVKM. V was pared by 7 bases and J by 2 bases, with 13 bases between. The CDR3: CASIPDPVTDTQYF. CDR3 DNA: TGTGCCAGCATCCCGGACCCTGTCACAGATACGCAGTATTTT.

J is TRBJ2-1 and V is TRBV7-9, with D possibly called TRBD1 or TRBD2 (5 bases each). The CDR3 has 15 amino acids. Germline loops: CDR1 SEHNR, CDR2 FQNEAQ (reference sequence). V lost 5 bases to trimming and J lost 8 bases, with 19 bases between them. The CDR3 bases are TGTGCCAGCAGCCGTTTCTTGACGGGGCCCGATGAGCAGTTCTTC. Its protein product is CASSRFLTGPDEQFF. Variable domain in full (rest from reference TRBV7-9 and TRBJ2-1): DTGVSQNPRHKITKRGQNVTFRCDPISEHNRLYWYRQTLGQGPEFLTYFQNEAQLEKSRLLSDRFSAERPKGSFSTLEIQRTEQGDSAMYLCASSRFLTGPDEQFFGPGTRLTVL.

The rearrangement uses TRBV19 and TRBJ1-1; D is undetermined. Germline V gene data show CDR1 as LNHDA and CDR2 as SQIVND (reference sequence). The CDR3 is 14 amino acids. The V end was cut by 9 bases, the J end by 0 bases, with 14 bases between. Here the CDR3 reads CASGIRLVNTEAFF. Here the CDR3 DNA reads TGTGCCAGCGGGATCCGGTTAGTGAACACTGAAGCTTTCTTT.

This sequence joins TRBV18 and TRBJ2-7; TRBD2 matches 10 bases. With 4 bases clipped from V and 7 bases from J, the junction kept 10 bases outside the gene matches. Germline lookup yields CDR1 KGHSH and CDR2 LQKENI. CDR3 length: 15 residues. For the CDR3, the DNA is TGTGCCAGCTCACGCCAAGCGGGAGGGCCGGGGGAGCAGTACTTC. Translating gives CASSRQAGGPGEQYF. The variable domain in full, completed from reference TRBV18 and TRBJ2-7, reads NAGVMQNPRHLVRRRGQEARLRCSPMKGHSHVYWYRQLPEEGLKFMVYLQKENIIDESGMPKERFSAEFPKEGPSILRIQQVVRGDSAAYFCASSRQAGGPGEQYFGPGTRLTVT.

This rearrangement joins TRBV6-1 to TRBJ1-1; the D gene is possibly TRBD1 (5 bases). V dropped 8 bases and J dropped 3 bases, with 13 bases sitting between them. Looked up from germline, CDR1 is MNHNS and CDR2 is SASEGT. This CDR3 contains 13 residues. The CDR3 DNA reads as TGTGCCAGCGGGGACTGGGAATACACTGAAGCTTTCTTT. It specifies CASGDWEYTEAFF.

CDR3 loop: CASSTEPRKETQYF. The DNA for the CDR3 is TGTGCCAGCAGTACAGAGCCCCGCAAGGAGACCCAGTACTTC. The J gene is TRBJ2-5, the V gene TRBV6-1; D not resolved. CDR3 length: 14 amino acids. The germline V gene encodes CDR1 MNHNS and CDR2 SASEGT. V was pared by 5 bases and J by 5 bases, with 15 bases between.

The chain carries TRBV27 and TRBJ1-1; D gene ambiguous. CDR3 length: 13 residues. Germline V CDR1 and CDR2: MNHEY, SMNVEV (reference sequence). The germline V and J ends were trimmed by 5 bases and 3 bases, with 10 bases remaining between them. The CDR3 loop reads CASSIFGDTEAFF. Written as DNA, the CDR3 is TGTGCCAGCAGTATTTTTGGGGACACTGAAGCTTTCTTT.

This chain connects TRBV7-6 to TRBJ2-3, with 7 bases identical to TRBD2. V was pared by 8 bases and J by 0 bases, with 8 bases of the junction left unmatched. The CDR3 totals 15 residues. Germline loops: CDR1 SGHVS, CDR2 FNYEAQ. CDR3 residues: CASGPLAESTDTQYF. Here the CDR3 DNA reads TGTGCCAGCGGACCTCTAGCGGAGAGCACAGATACGCAGTATTTT.

The chain joins TRBV7-9 to TRBJ1-6, with TRBD1 as a possible D gene (6 bases). Germline-derived CDR1 and CDR2 are SEHNR and FQNEAQ (reference sequence). Trimming shortened V by 5 bases and J by 14 bases, and 13 bases separated the two germline ends. The CDR3 has 12 residues. The CDR3 region has the DNA TGTGCCAGCAGCACGGACAGATTCACCCTCCACTTT. Protein: CASSTDRFTLHF.

The gene calls are TRBV27 and TRBJ1-3; 8 positions agree with TRBD1. The germline CDR1 and CDR2 sequences are MNHEY and SMNVEV (reference sequence). This CDR3 comprises 14 residues. With 3 bases clipped from V and 7 bases from J, the junction kept 5 bases outside the gene matches. CDR3 bases: TGTGCCAGCAGTTTCTCGGACAGGGCTAACACCATATATTTT. Residues: CASSFSDRANTIYF.

CDR3 sequence: CASTVEETQYF. CDR3 DNA sequence: TGTGCCAGCACGGTGGAAGAGACCCAGTACTTC. The V gene is TRBV2, the J gene TRBJ2-5; D gene unclear. This CDR3 is built from 11 residues. V was cut by 7 bases and J by 3 bases, with 6 bases left in between. CDR1 is SNHLY, CDR2 FYNNEI, per germline.

The chain couples TRBV18 to TRBJ2-2; weak D call: TRBD2 (6 bases). From germline, CDR1 is KGHSH and CDR2 LQKENI. The V end was cut by 4 bases, the J end by 3 bases, with 21 bases between. The CDR3 is made up of 18 amino acids. The CDR3 nucleotides are TGTGCCAGCTCACTAAGGGAGGCTAGCCAAACCTACACCGGGGAGCTGTTTTTT. It encodes CASSLREASQTYTGELFF.

This clone occurred once. The rearrangement uses TRBV28 and TRBJ2-5; 7 bases line up with TRBD1. V dropped 5 bases and J dropped 5; count of bases not matched to a gene: 8. There are 14 residues in the CDR3. Looked up from germline, CDR1 is MDHEN and CDR2 is SYDVKM. This chain's CDR3 is CASSETGREETQYF. CDR3 DNA: TGTGCCAGCAGTGAGACAGGGCGTGAGGAGACCCAGTACTTC.

The rearrangement uses TRBV9 and TRBJ2-3; 7 nucleotides agree with TRBD2. Trimming took 0 bases from V and 1 from J; bases not matched to a gene: 2. There are 15 residues in the CDR3. Germline V gene lookup returns CDR1 SGDLS and CDR2 YYNGEE. The CDR3 sequence: CASSVGDYRTDTQYF. As DNA, the CDR3 is TGTGCCAGCAGCGTAGGGGACTATCGCACAGATACGCAGTATTTT.

The rearrangement joins TRBV6-6 to TRBJ2-1, with 12 bases identical to TRBD1. CDR1 MNHNY and CDR2 SVGAGI come from the germline V gene (reference sequence). CDR3 length: 16 amino acids. Trimming cost V 5 bases and J 2 bases; bases outside gene matches: 4. CDR3 DNA: TGTGCCAGCAGTGGGGGGACAGGGGGCACCTACAATGAGCAGTTCTTC. Translated: CASSGGTGGTYNEQFF.

This rearrangement joins TRBV7-9 to TRBJ1-6, with 10 bases that match TRBD1. The V segment lost 4 bases and the J segment 7 bases; nucleotides outside the gene matches: 4. This CDR3 has 15 residues. Germline-derived CDR1 and CDR2 are SEHNR and FQNEAQ (reference sequence). CDR3 residues: CASSYTGQGNSPLHF. The CDR3 region has the DNA TGTGCCAGCAGCTACACGGGACAGGGGAATTCACCCCTCCACTTT.

This clone was recorded only once. The chain joins TRBV5-1 to TRBJ2-3; possible D gene TRBD1, 5 bases. The V gene's germline CDR1 is SGHRS and CDR2 YFSETQ. CDR3 length: 14 amino acids. V was clipped by 0 bases and J by 5 bases, with 10 bases between them. In DNA, the CDR3 is TGCGCCAGCAGCTTGGCCGGTCAGGGAGATACGCAGTATTTT. Protein sequence: CASSLAGQGDTQYF.

This clone was seen only once. The chain combines TRBV4-2 with TRBJ1-5; 8 bases line up with TRBD1. The trim removed 4 bases at V and 7 bases at J, leaving 12 bases unmatched. CDR1 and CDR2 from the germline V gene are LGHNA and YNFKEQ. The CDR3 consists of 16 residues. The CDR3 loop reads CASSPSSGTGQQPQHF. CDR3 in DNA: TGTGCCAGCAGCCCTTCCTCCGGGACAGGTCAGCAGCCCCAGCATTTT.

The J gene is TRBJ2-1, the V gene TRBV7-2; maybe TRBD2 (6 bases). The germline V gene has CDR1 SGHTA and CDR2 FQGNSA. CDR3 size: 16 residues. The V gene lost 3 bases and the J gene lost 1 base, with 13 bases spanning the gap. The CDR3 protein is CASSFDRESSYNEQFF. The CDR3, as DNA: TGTGCCAGCAGCTTTGATCGGGAGTCATCCTACAATGAGCAGTTCTTC.

The V and J genes are TRBV2 and TRBJ2-7, with 7 bases aligning to TRBD1. Germline assignment: CDR1 SNHLY and CDR2 FYNNEI. After removal of 7 bases from V and 2 bases from J, the junction contained 11 bases not matched to a gene. The CDR3 is 15 amino acids. The CDR3 is CASKTRQGGTYEQYF. The CDR3 DNA is TGTGCCAGCAAGACCCGACAGGGCGGAACCTACGAGCAGTACTTC.

The chain's CDR3 is CASSVGSSGNEQFF. DNA for the CDR3: TGTGCCAGCAGCGTAGGTTCTAGCGGCAATGAGCAGTTCTTC. V and J are TRBV9 and TRBJ2-1; TRBD2 matches 7 bases. Germline lookup yields CDR1 SGDLS and CDR2 YYNGEE. CDR3 size: 14 residues. With 0 bases clipped from V and 6 bases from J, the junction kept 3 bases outside the gene matches.

This clone was detected once. The chain is built from TRBV27 and TRBJ2-7; 12 nucleotides line up with TRBD2. Trimming cost V 4 bases and J 5 bases; bases outside gene matches: 9. CDR3 length equals 16 residues. Germline assignment: CDR1 MNHEY and CDR2 SMNVEV (reference sequence). CDR3 DNA: TGTGCCAGCAGTTCGAAAAAGGGACTAGCGGGCCACGAGCAGTACTTC. Protein sequence: CASSSKKGLAGHEQYF.